These 19 T cell receptor beta chains came from one sample sequenced in a study of blood T cells in healthy people across ages. Primers used in a second PCR of roughly 6 to 12 cycles were a sample-barcoded 5' primer and a J-beta primer mix. TCRdb recomputed calls from the 5' RACE reads with MiXCR, one row per CDR3 protein. The sample has 1.5 million to 2 million distinct CDR3 sequences; roughly 49% are singletons. The sequenced material came from blood. The source of these receptors is a woman between 40 and 50 years old in good health.

The rearrangement uses TRBV6-5 and TRBJ1-4; unclear D gene. Germline values: CDR1 MNHEY, CDR2 SVGAGI. V dropped 0 bases and J dropped 7 bases, with 15 bases sitting between them. This CDR3 comprises 16 residues. The CDR3 sequence: CASSYSIGEVTEKLFF. DNA of the CDR3: TGTGCCAGCAGTTACTCGATTGGGGAAGTCACTGAAAAACTGTTTTTT.

The chain has TRBV7-2 and TRBJ2-3; 9 bases line up with TRBD2. The CDR3 length is 16 residues. Germline V lookup: CDR1 SGHTA, CDR2 FQGNSA. J lost 4 bases, V lost 2 bases, and 7 bases had no gene match. The CDR3, as DNA: TGTGCCAGCAGCTTAAGTCCTAGCGGGGAATCAGATACGCAGTATTTT. Translation: CASSLSPSGESDTQYF.

The chain uses TRBV7-8 and TRBJ2-7, with TRBD1 identical over 9 bases. CDR3 length: 16 amino acids. V dropped 1 base and J dropped 5; count of bases not matched to a gene: 9. The germline V gene encodes CDR1 SGHVS and CDR2 FQNEAQ. The CDR3 is CASSLEARTGDDEQYF. CDR3 in DNA: TGTGCCAGCAGCTTAGAGGCTAGGACAGGGGACGACGAGCAGTACTTC.

This chain joins TRBV7-2 and TRBJ2-1; D might be TRBD1 (6 bases). Trimming cost V 5 bases and J 0 bases, with 14 bases left between them. The CDR3 runs to 16 residues. Germline loops: CDR1 SGHTA, CDR2 FQGNSA. CDR3 loop: CASSPRQASSYNEQFF. CDR3 DNA sequence: TGTGCCAGCAGCCCGAGACAGGCTAGCTCCTACAATGAGCAGTTCTTC.

This chain links TRBV18 with TRBJ2-5, with D unclear. CDR1 KGHSH and CDR2 LQKENI come from the germline V gene. The CDR3 is 14 residues long. Trimming took off 4 bases at V and 3 bases at J, with 12 bases between the two ends. Written as DNA, the CDR3 is TGTGCCAGCTCACAACAAGGTCTAGAAGAGACCCAGTACTTC. Translating gives CASSQQGLEETQYF.

This clonotype was picked up a small number of times. The J gene is TRBJ2-5, the V gene TRBV27; 11 positions agree with TRBD1. CDR3 length: 15 residues. Germline V lookup: CDR1 MNHEY, CDR2 SMNVEV (reference sequence). Losses at the gene ends were 6 bases for V and 4 bases for J; bases not matched to a gene: 7. The DNA for the CDR3 is TGTGCCAGCAGCCCAACGGGACAGGGGGGAGAGACCCAGTACTTC. Its protein is CASSPTGQGGETQYF.

The rearrangement joins TRBV6-2 or TRBV6-3 to TRBJ2-1; tentatively, D is TRBD2 (6 bases). The CDR3 sequence is 13 residues long. Between the trimmed V and J ends, which lost 6 bases and 12 bases, there was a span of 18 bases. Germline values: CDR1 MNHEY, CDR2 SVGEGT. The CDR3 region is CASSPPGGAMQFF. In DNA form, the CDR3 reads TGTGCCAGCAGCCCACCAGGAGGGGCTATGCAGTTCTTC.

This chain joins TRBV2 and TRBJ1-1; 9 bases fit TRBD1. This CDR3 has 15 residues. J was trimmed by 4 bases and V by 6 bases; bases with no gene match: 9. Germline V gene lookup returns CDR1 SNHLY and CDR2 FYNNEI. This CDR3 is CASRQNRGLGTEAFF. The CDR3 DNA follows: TGTGCCAGCAGACAAAACAGGGGGCTGGGCACTGAAGCTTTCTTT.

CDR3 protein: CASSQLFGTNYEQYF. CDR3 in DNA: TGTGCCAGCAGCCAATTATTCGGCACCAACTACGAGCAGTACTTC. This chain links TRBV14 with TRBJ2-5; D call uncertain. The J call is uncertain, as TRBJ2-7 better fits the DNA end. Looked up from germline, CDR1 is SGHDN and CDR2 is FVKESK. The CDR3 runs to 15 residues.

The chain links TRBV3-1 to TRBJ2-3; 10 bases align to TRBD2. Germline-derived CDR1 and CDR2 are LGHDT and YNNKEL (reference sequence). The CDR3 runs to 15 residues. V lost 4 bases and J lost 5; bases outside the gene matches: 6. CDR3 sequence reads: CASSPSGGARDTQYF. Written as DNA, the CDR3 is TGTGCCAGCAGCCCAAGCGGGGGGGCTAGAGATACGCAGTATTTT.

The table lists this clonotype with a few counts. The CDR3 spells CSARDREYGEQFF. In nucleotides, the CDR3 is TGCAGTGCTAGAGACAGGGAATATGGTGAGCAGTTCTTC. The rearrangement joins TRBV20-1 to TRBJ2-1; D perhaps matches TRBD1 (5 bases). Germline CDR1 reads DFQATT; CDR2 reads SNEGSKA (reference sequence). With 0 bases removed from V and 9 bases from J, the gap between germline ends came to 12 bases. This CDR3 spans 13 amino acids.

The chain couples TRBV7-8 to TRBJ2-7, with D possibly called TRBD1 or TRBD2 (5 bases each). V was shortened by 4 bases and J by 4 bases, with 17 bases between the two germline ends. CDR3 size: 15 residues. Germline lookup yields CDR1 SGHVS and CDR2 FQNEAQ. The CDR3 loop is CASSSPNRGVYEQYF. Here the CDR3 DNA reads TGTGCCAGCAGCTCACCCAACCGAGGGGTATACGAGCAGTACTTC. The full variable domain, rest sourced from reference TRBV7-8 and TRBJ2-7, is GAGVSQSPRYKVAKRGQDVALRCDPISGHVSLFWYQQALGQGPEFLTYFQNEAQLDKSGLPSDRFFAERPEGSVSTLKIQRTQQEDSAVYLCASSSPNRGVYEQYFGPGTRLTVT.

This clonotype was counted between two and nine times. This chain joins TRBV29-1 and TRBJ2-3; D may match TRBD1 or TRBD2 (5 bases each). The CDR3 has 15 amino acids. Trimming left V 7 bases short and J 4 bases short, with 21 bases between. Germline CDR1 SQVTM, CDR2 ANQGSEA. The CDR3 nucleotides are TGCAGCGCCGAGGGGAACGACTTAGGCGCAGATACGCAGTATTTT. Amino acids: CSAEGNDLGADTQYF.

This chain uses TRBV20-1 with TRBJ1-2; D possibly corresponds to TRBD1 (5 bases). Trimming shortened V by 4 bases and J by 4 bases, and 13 bases separated the two germline ends. CDR1 is DFQATT and CDR2 is SNEGSKA in the germline V gene (reference sequence). The CDR3 contains 13 residues. The CDR3 region is CSANLGGSYGYTF. CDR3 nucleotide sequence: TGCAGTGCTAACTTGGGGGGATCCTATGGCTACACCTTC.

The chain combines TRBV13 with TRBJ2-4; a weak D match, TRBD1 (5 bases). The J call may be wrong; the DNA end is better matched by TRBJ2-5. The length of the CDR3 is 15 residues. The germline V gene encodes CDR1 PRHDT and CDR2 FYEKMQ (reference sequence). The CDR3 protein is CASSDPGIGEETQYF. Written as DNA, the CDR3 is TGTGCCAGCAGCGACCCAGGGATTGGAGAAGAGACCCAGTACTTC.

Only a few counts were recorded for this clonotype. This sequence joins TRBV7-2 and TRBJ2-6, with D uncertain. The CDR3 length is 16 residues. Germline V gene lookup returns CDR1 SGHTA and CDR2 FQGNSA. Deletions cut 5 bases from V and 1 base from J, with 12 bases between. CDR3 bases: TGTGCCAGCAGCCGATTTTATGGATCTGGGGCCAACGTCCTGACTTTC. This sequence encodes CASSRFYGSGANVLTF.

J is TRBJ2-1 and V is TRBV9, with 8 bases lining up with TRBD2. Per the germline V gene, CDR1 is SGDLS and CDR2 is YYNGEE. This CDR3 has 17 amino acids. V lost 4 bases, J lost 0 bases, and 9 bases stayed unmatched. The CDR3 protein is CASSPSGGSSSYNEQFF. For the CDR3, the DNA is TGTGCCAGCAGCCCGTCGGGGGGGTCCTCCTCCTACAATGAGCAGTTCTTC.

This clonotype was seen a handful of times. The V call is TRBV18, the J call TRBJ2-5; 8 nucleotides line up with TRBD1. With V trimmed by 3 bases and J by 3 bases, 6 bases remained unmatched. The CDR3 runs to 15 residues. Germline CDR1 KGHSH, CDR2 LQKENI. The CDR3 loop is CASSPGQGGKETQYF. DNA of the CDR3: TGTGCCAGCTCACCCGGACAGGGAGGAAAAGAGACCCAGTACTTC.

The gene calls are TRBV7-2 and TRBJ2-1, with 11 bases fitting TRBD1. With 1 base clipped from V and 5 bases from J, the junction kept 10 bases outside the gene matches. The CDR3 has 18 amino acids. Germline CDR1 SGHTA, CDR2 FQGNSA. CDR3: CASSLVGGRTGGHNEQFF. The CDR3 bases are TGTGCCAGCAGCTTAGTCGGGGGCCGGACAGGGGGCCACAATGAGCAGTTCTTC.